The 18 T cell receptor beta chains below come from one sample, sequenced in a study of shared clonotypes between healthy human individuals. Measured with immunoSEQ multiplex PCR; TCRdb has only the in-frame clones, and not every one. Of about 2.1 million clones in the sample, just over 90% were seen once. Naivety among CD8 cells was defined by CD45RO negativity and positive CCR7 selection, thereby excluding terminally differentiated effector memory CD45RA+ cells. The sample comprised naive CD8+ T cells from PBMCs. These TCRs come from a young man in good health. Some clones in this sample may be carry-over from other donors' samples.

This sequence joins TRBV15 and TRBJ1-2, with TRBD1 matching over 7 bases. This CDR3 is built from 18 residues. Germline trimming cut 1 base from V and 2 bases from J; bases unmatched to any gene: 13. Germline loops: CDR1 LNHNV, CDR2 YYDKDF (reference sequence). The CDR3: CATSRGSGGTVFNYGYTF. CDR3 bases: TGTGCCACCAGCAGAGGGTCAGGTGGGACAGTTTTCAACTATGGCTACACCTTC.

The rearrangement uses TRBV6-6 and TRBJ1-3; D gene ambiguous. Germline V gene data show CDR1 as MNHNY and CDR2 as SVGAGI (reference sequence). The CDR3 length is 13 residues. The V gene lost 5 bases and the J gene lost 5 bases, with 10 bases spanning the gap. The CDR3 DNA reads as TGTGCCAGCAGTCCTCTTGGGAGAAACACCATATATTTT. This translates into CASSPLGRNTIYF.

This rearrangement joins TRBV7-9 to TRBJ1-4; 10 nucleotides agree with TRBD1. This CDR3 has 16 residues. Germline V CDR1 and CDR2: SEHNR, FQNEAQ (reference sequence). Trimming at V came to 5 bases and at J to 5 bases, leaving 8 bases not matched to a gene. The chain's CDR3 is CASSKALGQGNEKLFF. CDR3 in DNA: TGTGCCAGCAGCAAAGCCCTGGGACAGGGGAATGAAAAACTGTTTTTT.

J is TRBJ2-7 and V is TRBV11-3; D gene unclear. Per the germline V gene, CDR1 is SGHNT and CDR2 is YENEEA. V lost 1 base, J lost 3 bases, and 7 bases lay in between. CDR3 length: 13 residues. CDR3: CASSLARYYEQYF. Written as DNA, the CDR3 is TGTGCCAGCAGCTTAGCCAGATACTACGAGCAGTACTTC.

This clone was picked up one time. In DNA, the CDR3 is TGCGCCAGCAGCCAAGGGACAGGGGCGTGGGAGACCCAGTACTTC. Protein sequence: CASSQGTGAWETQYF. The chain recombines TRBV4-3 with TRBJ2-5; 9 bases map to TRBD1. CDR1 is LGHNA and CDR2 is YSLEER in the germline V gene. With V trimmed by 1 base and J by 5 bases, 5 bases remained unmatched. The length of the CDR3 is 15 residues.

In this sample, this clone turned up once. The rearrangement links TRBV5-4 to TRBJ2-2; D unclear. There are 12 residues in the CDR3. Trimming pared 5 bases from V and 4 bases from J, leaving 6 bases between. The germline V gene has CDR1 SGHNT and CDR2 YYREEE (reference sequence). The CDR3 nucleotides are TGTGCCAGCAGTCCAATCACCGGGGAGCTGTTTTTT. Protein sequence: CASSPITGELFF.

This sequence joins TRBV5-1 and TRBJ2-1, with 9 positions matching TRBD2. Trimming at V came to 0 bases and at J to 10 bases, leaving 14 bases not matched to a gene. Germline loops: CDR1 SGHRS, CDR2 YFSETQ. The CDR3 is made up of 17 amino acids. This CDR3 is CASSLAGVTSGLLEQFF. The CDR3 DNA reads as TGCGCCAGCAGCTTGGCCGGAGTGACTAGCGGACTTTTAGAGCAGTTCTTC.

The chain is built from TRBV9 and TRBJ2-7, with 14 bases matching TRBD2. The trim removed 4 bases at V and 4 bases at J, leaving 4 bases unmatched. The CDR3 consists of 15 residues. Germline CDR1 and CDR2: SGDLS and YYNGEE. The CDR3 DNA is TGTGCCAGCAGCCGACTAGCGGGAGGGTTATACGAGCAGTACTTC. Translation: CASSRLAGGLYEQYF.

The CDR3 DNA follows: TGTGCCAGCAGCCAAGATCATGGCCTTCCGGGGGGCACTGAAGCTTTCTTT. Protein product: CASSQDHGLPGGTEAFF. V gene TRBV14 combines with J gene TRBJ1-1; D perhaps matches TRBD1 (5 bases). This CDR3 has 17 residues. Looked up from germline, CDR1 is SGHDN and CDR2 is FVKESK. The germline V and J ends were trimmed by 0 bases and 4 bases, with 18 bases remaining between them.

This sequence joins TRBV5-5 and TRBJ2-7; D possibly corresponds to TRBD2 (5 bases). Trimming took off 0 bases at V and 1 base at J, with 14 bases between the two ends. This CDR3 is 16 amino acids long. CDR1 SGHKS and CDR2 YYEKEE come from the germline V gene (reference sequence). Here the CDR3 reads CASSLGTGIGSYEQYF. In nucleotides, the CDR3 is TGTGCCAGCAGCTTGGGGACGGGGATTGGATCCTACGAGCAGTACTTC.

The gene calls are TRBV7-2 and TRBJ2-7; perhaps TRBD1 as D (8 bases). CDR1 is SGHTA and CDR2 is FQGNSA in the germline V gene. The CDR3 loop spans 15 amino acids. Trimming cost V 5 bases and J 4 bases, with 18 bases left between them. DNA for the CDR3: TGTGCCAGCAGCATCGGACAGGGAGCGGGGTACGAGCAGTACTTC. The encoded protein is CASSIGQGAGYEQYF.

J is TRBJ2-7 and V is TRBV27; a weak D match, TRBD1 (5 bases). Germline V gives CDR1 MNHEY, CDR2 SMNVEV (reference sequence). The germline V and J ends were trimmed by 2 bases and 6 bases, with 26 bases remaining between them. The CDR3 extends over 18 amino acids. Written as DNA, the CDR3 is TGTGCCAGCAGTTTAAGGATGGAGCAAGCTTTAGGGGTAAGCGAGCAGTACTTC. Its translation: CASSLRMEQALGVSEQYF.

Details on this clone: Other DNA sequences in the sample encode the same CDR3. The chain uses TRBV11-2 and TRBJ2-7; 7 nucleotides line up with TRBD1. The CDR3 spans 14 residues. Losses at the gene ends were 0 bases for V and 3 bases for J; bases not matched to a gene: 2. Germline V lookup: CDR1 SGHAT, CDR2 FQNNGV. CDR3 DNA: TGTGCCAGCAGCTTAGAGGCAGGGGGCTACGAGCAGTACTTC. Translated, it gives CASSLEAGGYEQYF.

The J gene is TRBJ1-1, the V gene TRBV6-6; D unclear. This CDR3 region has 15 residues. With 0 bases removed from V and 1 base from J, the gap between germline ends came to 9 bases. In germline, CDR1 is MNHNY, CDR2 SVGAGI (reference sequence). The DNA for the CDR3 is TGTGCCAGCAGTTACTCGACATCGGCGAACACTGAAGCTTTCTTT. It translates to CASSYSTSANTEAFF.

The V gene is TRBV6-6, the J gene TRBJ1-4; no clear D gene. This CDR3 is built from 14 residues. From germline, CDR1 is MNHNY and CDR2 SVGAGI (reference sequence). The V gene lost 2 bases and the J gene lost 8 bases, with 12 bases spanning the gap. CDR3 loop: CASSYAGFSEKLFF. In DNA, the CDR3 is TGTGCCAGCAGTTACGCCGGGTTCAGCGAAAAACTGTTTTTT.

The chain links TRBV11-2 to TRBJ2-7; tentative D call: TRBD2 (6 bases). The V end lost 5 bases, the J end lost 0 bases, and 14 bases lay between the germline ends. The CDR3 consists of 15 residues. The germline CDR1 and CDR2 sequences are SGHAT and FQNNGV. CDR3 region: CASSAGLGSSYEQYF. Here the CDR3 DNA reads TGTGCCAGCAGCGCGGGGCTGGGGAGCTCCTACGAGCAGTACTTC.

CDR3 region: CASKLAGEAETQYF. The CDR3 nucleotides read TGTGCCAGCAAACTAGCGGGAGAAGCAGAGACCCAGTACTTC. The V and J genes are TRBV28 and TRBJ2-5; 11 positions match TRBD2. Germline assignment: CDR1 MDHEN and CDR2 SYDVKM. The CDR3 sequence is 14 residues long. Trimming at V came to 7 bases and at J to 4 bases, leaving 5 bases not matched to a gene. The full variable domain, its missing parts supplied by reference TRBV28 and TRBJ2-5, is DVKVTQSSRYLVKRTGEKVFLECVQDMDHENMFWYRQDPGLGLRLIYFSYDVKMKEKGDIPEGYSVSREKKERFSLILESASTNQTSMYLCASKLAGEAETQYFGPGTRLLVL.

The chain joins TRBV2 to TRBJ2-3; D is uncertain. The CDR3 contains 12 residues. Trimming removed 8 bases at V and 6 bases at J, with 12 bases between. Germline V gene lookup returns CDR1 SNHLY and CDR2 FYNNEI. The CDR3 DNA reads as TGTGCCAGCCTGGGCAGGTTGGATACGCAGTATTTT. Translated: CASLGRLDTQYF.